This T cell receptor (beta chain) was sequenced for a study of CD8 T cells in ankylosing spondylitis. This clonotype was found a few times. The antigen is not known. Using quantitative 5'-RACE with molecular barcodes, the authors made TCR beta libraries. Each CDR3 protein gets one entry after TCRdb re-called the 5' RACE reads with MiXCR. The table has 300,000 to 400,000 distinct CDR3 sequences, roughly 15% seen once. Whole-study results and caveats: From matched ankylosing spondylitis synovial fluid, disease-linked clones were reportedly recovered at significantly enriched levels.

The CDR3 spans 14 residues. Trimming left V 1 base short and J 1 base short, with 10 bases between. Germline-derived CDR1 and CDR2 are DFQATT and SNEGSKA (reference sequence). The sample was blood, either unsorted or a sorted T cell fraction (not recorded which). This sequence was found in a male donor with ankylosing spondylitis or in good health (not recorded which). The rearrangement joins TRBV20-1 to TRBJ1-1; no clear D gene. DNA of the CDR3: TGCAGTGCTAGAGTTTTGGACTCGAACACTGAAGCTTTCTTT. Amino acids: CSARVLDSNTEAFF.